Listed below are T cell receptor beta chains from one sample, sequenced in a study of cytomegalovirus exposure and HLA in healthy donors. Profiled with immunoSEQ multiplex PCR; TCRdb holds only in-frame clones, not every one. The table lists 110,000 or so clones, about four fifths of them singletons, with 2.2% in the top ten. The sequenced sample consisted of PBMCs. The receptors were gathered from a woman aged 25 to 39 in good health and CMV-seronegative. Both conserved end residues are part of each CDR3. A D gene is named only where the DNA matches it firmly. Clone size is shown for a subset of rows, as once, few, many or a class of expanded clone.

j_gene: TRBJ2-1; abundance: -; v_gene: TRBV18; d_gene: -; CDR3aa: CASSPGEYNEQFF; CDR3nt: TGTGCCAGCTCACCCGGGGAATACAATGAGCAGTTCTTC
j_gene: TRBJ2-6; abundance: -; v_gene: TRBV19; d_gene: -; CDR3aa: CASSVAGQVFSGANVLTF; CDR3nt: TGTGCCAGTAGTGTAGCGGGACAGGTGTTCTCTGGGGCCAACGTCCTGACTTTC
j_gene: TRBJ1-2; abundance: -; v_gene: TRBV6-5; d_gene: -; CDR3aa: CASSYLGGSGYTF; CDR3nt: TGTGCCAGCAGTTACTTAGGGGGATCTGGCTACACCTTC
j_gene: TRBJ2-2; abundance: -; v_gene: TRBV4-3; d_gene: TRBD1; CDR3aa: CASSPGGDTGELFF; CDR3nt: TGCGCCAGCAGCCCAGGGGGCGACACCGGGGAGCTGTTTTTT
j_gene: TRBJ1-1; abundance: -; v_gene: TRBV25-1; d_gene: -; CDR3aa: CASSEPGPVNTEAFF; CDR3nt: TGTGCCAGCAGTGAACCGGGTCCCGTGAACACTGAAGCTTTCTTT
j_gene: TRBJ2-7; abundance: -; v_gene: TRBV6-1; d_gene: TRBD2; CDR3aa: CASSEVIAGGYYDEQYF; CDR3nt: TGTGCCAGCAGTGAAGTTATAGCGGGAGGGTATTACGACGAGCAGTACTTC
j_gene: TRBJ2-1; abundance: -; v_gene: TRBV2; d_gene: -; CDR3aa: CASARDSYNEQFF; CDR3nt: TGTGCCAGCGCCCGGGATTCATACAATGAGCAGTTCTTC
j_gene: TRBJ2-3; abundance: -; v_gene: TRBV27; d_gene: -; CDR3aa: CASSLYSRGGVTDTQYF; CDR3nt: TGTGCCAGCAGTTTGTATTCGCGAGGAGGAGTGACAGATACGCAGTATTTT
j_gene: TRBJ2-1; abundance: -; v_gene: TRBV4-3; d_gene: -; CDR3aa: CASSQDALASYNEQFF; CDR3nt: TGCGCCAGCAGCCAGGATGCGCTAGCGTCCTACAATGAGCAGTTCTTC
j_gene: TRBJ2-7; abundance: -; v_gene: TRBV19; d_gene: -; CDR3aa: CASSILPSETYEQYF; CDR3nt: TGTGCCAGTAGTATACTTCCTAGCGAAACCTACGAGCAGTACTTC
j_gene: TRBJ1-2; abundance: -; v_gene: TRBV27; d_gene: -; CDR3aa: CASSLFPGDAYGYTF; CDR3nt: TGTGCCAGCAGTTTATTTCCCGGGGATGCCTATGGCTACACCTTC
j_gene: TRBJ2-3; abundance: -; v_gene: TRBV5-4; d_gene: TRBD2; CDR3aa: CASSPRLAGVGGTDTQYF; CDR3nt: TGTGCCAGCAGCCCCAGACTAGCGGGAGTTGGTGGCACAGATACGCAGTATTTT
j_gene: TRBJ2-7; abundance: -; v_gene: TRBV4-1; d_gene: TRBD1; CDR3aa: CASSPITPGQGAGEQYF; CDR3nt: TGCGCCAGCAGCCCCATAACGCCGGGACAGGGGGCCGGGGAGCAGTACTTC
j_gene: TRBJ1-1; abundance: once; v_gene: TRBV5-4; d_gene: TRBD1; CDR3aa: CASSYSGTVNTEAFF; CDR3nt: TGTGCCAGCAGCTACTCCGGGACAGTGAACACTGAAGCTTTCTTT
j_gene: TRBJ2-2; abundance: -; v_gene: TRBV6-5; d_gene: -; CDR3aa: CASSTRGWAGELFF; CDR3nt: TGTGCCAGCAGTACACGAGGTTGGGCCGGGGAGCTGTTTTTT
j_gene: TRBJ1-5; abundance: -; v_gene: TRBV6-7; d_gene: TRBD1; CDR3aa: CASSYSMGRGPNQPQHF; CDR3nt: TGTGCCAGCAGTTACTCGATGGGCAGGGGGCCTAATCAGCCCCAGCATTTT
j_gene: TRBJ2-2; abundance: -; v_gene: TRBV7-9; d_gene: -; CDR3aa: CASSLQGRETGELFF; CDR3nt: TGTGCCAGCAGCTTACAGGGTCGGGAGACCGGGGAGCTGTTTTTT
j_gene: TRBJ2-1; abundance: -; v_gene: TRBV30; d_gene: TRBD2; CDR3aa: CAWARRLAGVHEQFF; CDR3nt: TGTGCCTGGGCGCGACGACTAGCGGGAGTCCATGAGCAGTTCTTC
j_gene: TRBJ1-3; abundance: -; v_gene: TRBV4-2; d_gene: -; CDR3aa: CASSQVMDSGGNTIYF; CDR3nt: TGTGCCAGCAGCCAGGTGATGGACAGCGGCGGAAACACCATATATTTT
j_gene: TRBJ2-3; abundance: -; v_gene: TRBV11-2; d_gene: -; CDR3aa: CASSLGTSGDTQYF; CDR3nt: TGTGCCAGCAGCTTAGGTACCTCAGGGGATACGCAGTATTTT
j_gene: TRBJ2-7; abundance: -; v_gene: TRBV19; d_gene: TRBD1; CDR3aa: CASSPGTGDYEQYF; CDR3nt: TGTGCCAGTAGTCCTGGGACAGGGGATTACGAGCAGTACTTC
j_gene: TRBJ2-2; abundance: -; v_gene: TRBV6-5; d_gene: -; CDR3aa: CARTGTQVGSGELFF; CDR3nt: TGTGCCAGAACCGGGACTCAGGTAGGGTCCGGGGAGCTGTTTTTT
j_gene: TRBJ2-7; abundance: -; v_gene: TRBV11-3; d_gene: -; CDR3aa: CASSFLENEQYF; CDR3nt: TGTGCCAGCAGCTTTTTAGAGAACGAGCAGTACTTC
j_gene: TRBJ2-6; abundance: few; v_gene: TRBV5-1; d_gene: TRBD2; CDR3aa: CASSNRGGGLAGGQTSGANVLTF; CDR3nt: TGCGCCAGCAGCAACCGCGGGGGGGGACTAGCGGGAGGACAGACTTCTGGGGCCAACGTCCTGACTTTC
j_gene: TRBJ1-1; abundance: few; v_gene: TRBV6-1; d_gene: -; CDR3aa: CASTQNGRENTEAFF; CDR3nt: TGTGCCAGCACCCAAAATGGGAGAGAGAACACTGAAGCTTTCTTT
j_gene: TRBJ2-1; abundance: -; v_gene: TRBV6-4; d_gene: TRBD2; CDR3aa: CASSLAGVSEQFF; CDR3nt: TGTGCCAGCAGTCTAGCGGGAGTGAGTGAGCAGTTCTTC
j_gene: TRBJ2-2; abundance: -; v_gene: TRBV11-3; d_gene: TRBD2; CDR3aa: CASSLGGTSTTGELFF; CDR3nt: TGTGCCAGCAGCTTGGGGGGGACTAGTACAACCGGGGAGCTGTTTTTT
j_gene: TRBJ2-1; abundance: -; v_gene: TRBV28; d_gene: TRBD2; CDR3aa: CASTVAGGPYNEQFF; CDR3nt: TGTGCCAGCACCGTAGCGGGAGGTCCCTACAATGAGCAGTTCTTC
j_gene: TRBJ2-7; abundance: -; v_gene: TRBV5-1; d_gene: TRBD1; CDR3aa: CASSLGQGGVYEQYF; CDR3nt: TGCGCCAGCAGCTTGGGACAGGGTGGTGTCTACGAGCAGTACTTC
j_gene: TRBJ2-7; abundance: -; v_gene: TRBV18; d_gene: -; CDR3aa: CASSRTFSGQWGEQYF; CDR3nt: TGTGCCAGCTCACGAACTTTCTCCGGACAGTGGGGCGAGCAGTACTTC
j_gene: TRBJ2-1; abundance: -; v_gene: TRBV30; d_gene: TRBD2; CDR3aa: CACPGLATNEQFF; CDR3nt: TGTGCCTGCCCGGGACTAGCAACTAATGAGCAGTTCTTC
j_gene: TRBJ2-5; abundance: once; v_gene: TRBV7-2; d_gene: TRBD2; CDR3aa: CASTLPTSGRVGTQYF; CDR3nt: TGTGCCAGCACCCTTCCCACTAGCGGGAGGGTGGGGACCCAGTACTTC
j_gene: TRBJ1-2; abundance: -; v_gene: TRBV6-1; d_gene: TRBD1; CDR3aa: CASSEFTKGTGGEGYTF; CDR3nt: TGTGCCAGCAGTGAATTTACGAAAGGGACAGGGGGTGAGGGCTACACCTTC
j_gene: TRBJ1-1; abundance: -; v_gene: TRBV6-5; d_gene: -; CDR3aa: CASSSPSVEYF; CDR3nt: TGTGCCAGCAGTTCCCCGTCGGTCGAGTACTTT
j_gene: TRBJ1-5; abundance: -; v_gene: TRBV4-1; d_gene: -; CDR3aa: CASSQVILNQPQHF; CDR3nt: TGCGCCAGCAGCCAAGTAATCCTAAATCAGCCCCAGCATTTT
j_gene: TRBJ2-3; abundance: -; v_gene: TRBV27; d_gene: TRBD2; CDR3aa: CASRKGLSTDTQYF; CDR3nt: TGTGCCAGCAGAAAGGGACTAAGCACAGATACGCAGTATTTT
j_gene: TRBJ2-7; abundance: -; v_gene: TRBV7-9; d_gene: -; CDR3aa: CASSLPEDEQYF; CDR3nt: TGTGCCAGCAGCCTCCCGGAGGACGAGCAGTACTTC
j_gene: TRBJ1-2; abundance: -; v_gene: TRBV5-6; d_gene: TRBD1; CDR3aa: CASSQQGALNYGYTF; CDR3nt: TGTGCCAGCAGCCAGCAGGGGGCGCTGAACTATGGCTACACCTTC
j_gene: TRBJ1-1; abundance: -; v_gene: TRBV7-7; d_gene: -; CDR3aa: CASSREAGAEAFF; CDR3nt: TGTGCTAGCAGCAGAGAAGCGGGAGCTGAAGCTTTCTTT
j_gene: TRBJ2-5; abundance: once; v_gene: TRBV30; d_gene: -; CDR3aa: CAWSALGLQETQYF; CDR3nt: TGTGCCTGGAGTGCGCTAGGACTTCAAGAGACCCAGTACTTC
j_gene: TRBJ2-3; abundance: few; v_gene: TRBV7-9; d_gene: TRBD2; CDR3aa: CASSLVTSAYGSTDTQYF; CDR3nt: TGTGCCAGCAGCTTGGTGACTAGCGCCTACGGGAGTACAGATACGCAGTATTTT
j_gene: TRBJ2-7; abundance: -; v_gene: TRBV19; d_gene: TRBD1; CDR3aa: CASSSGQGQIGEQYF; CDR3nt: TGTGCCAGTAGTAGCGGACAGGGACAGATCGGGGAGCAGTACTTC
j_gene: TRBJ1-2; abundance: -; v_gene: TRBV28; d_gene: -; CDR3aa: CASTDEPRGNYGYTF; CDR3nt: TGTGCCAGCACTGACGAACCCCGGGGAAACTATGGCTACACCTTC
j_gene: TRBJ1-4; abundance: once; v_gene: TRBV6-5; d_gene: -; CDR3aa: CASRPHEATNEKLFF; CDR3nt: TGTGCCAGCAGACCACACGAAGCAACTAATGAAAAACTGTTTTTT
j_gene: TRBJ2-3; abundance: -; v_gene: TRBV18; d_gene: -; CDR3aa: CASSPSGTDTQYF; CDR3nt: TGTGCCAGCTCACCTTCAGGGACAGATACGCAGTATTTT
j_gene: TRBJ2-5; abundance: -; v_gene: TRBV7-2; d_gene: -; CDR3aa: CASSFSAAYQETQYF; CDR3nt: TGTGCCAGCAGCTTCTCTGCGGCGTACCAAGAGACCCAGTACTTC
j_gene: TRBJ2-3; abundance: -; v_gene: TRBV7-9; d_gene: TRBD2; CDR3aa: CASSPSLASGADTQYF; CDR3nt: TGTGCCAGCAGCCCCTCCCTGGCTAGCGGGGCAGATACGCAGTATTTT
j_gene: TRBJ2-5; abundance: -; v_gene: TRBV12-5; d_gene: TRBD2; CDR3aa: CASGLAPPGLAWGKAGEETQYF; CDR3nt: TGTGCTAGTGGTTTGGCTCCCCCGGGGCTTGCGTGGGGGAAGGCGGGAGAAGAGACCCAGTACTTC
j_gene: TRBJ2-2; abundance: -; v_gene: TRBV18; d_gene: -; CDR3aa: CASSKGVNTGELFF; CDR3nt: TGTGCCAGCTCCAAGGGGGTGAACACCGGGGAGCTGTTTTTT
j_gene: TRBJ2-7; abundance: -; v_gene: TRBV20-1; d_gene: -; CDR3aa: CSARFIHEQYF; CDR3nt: TGCAGTGCTAGATTTATTCACGAGCAGTACTTC
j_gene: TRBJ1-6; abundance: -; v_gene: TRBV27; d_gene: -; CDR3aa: CASNLQVQNNSPLHF; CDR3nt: TGTGCCAGCAATTTACAGGTTCAAAATAATTCACCCCTCCACTTT
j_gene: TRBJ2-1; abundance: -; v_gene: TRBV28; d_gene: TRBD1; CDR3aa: CASSLPGQGYNEQFF; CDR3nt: TGTGCCAGCAGTTTACCCGGACAGGGCTACAATGAGCAGTTCTTC
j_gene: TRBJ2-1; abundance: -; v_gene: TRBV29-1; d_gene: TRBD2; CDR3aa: CSVAAGVRNEQFF; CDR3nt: TGCAGCGTTGCAGCGGGAGTTCGAAATGAGCAGTTCTTC
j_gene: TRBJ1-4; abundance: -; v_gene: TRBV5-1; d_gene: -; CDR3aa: CASSPLGFGGRYEKLFF; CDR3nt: TGCGCCAGCAGCCCGCTGGGGTTCGGTGGGAGATATGAAAAACTGTTTTTT
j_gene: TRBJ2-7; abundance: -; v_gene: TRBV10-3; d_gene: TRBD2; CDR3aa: CAIRGDFSGSLYEQYF; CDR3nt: TGTGCCATCAGGGGAGATTTCAGCGGGAGTCTCTACGAGCAGTACTTC
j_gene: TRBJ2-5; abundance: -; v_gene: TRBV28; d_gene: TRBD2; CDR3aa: CASSRGSAGVETQYF; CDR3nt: TGTGCCAGCAGCCGGGGGTCTGCGGGAGTGGAGACCCAGTACTTC
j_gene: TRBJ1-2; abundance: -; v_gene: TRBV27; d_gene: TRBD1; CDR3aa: CASRRQQGYGYTF; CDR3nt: TGTGCCAGCAGAAGGCAACAGGGGTATGGCTACACCTTC